Reported below is one T cell receptor (beta chain). Authors' data handling: Amplification of reference gene primers provided the estimated nucleated cell counts. Method: immunoSEQ multiplex PCR; TCRdb's copy keeps in-frame clones and lacks some. Clone size and V and J calls were adopted from that table, with D and trimming inferred from the DNA. The table includes 55,000 to 80,000 clones, 80% to 90% detected once. After removal of 0 bases from V and 7 bases from J, the junction contained 10 bases not matched to a gene. Germline V CDR1 and CDR2: SGHRS, YFSETQ. The CDR3 has 15 residues. This record comes from a study of blood T cell repertoires in COVID-19. At the level of the study: Researchers got acute and convalescent COVID-19 samples from the United States, Italy and Spain. The analysed material was cDNA or gDNA that came from T cells, B-cell-depleted T cells, or PBMCs.

This TCR derives from a man aged 50 to 60 with active COVID-19. V and J are TRBV5-1 and TRBJ2-7; 7 bases map to TRBD1. Sequenced: peripheral blood. The CDR3 protein is CASSLGGTDLKEQYF. DNA for the CDR3: TGCGCCAGCAGCTTGGGGGGGACAGATTTAAAAGAGCAGTACTTC. Looking up the rest from reference TRBV5-1 and TRBJ2-7 gives the full variable domain: KAGVTQTPRYLIKTRGQQVTLSCSPISGHRSVSWYQQTPGQGLQFLFEYFSETQRNKGNFPGRFSGRQFSNSRSEMNVSTLELGDSALYLCASSLGGTDLKEQYFGPGTRLTVT.